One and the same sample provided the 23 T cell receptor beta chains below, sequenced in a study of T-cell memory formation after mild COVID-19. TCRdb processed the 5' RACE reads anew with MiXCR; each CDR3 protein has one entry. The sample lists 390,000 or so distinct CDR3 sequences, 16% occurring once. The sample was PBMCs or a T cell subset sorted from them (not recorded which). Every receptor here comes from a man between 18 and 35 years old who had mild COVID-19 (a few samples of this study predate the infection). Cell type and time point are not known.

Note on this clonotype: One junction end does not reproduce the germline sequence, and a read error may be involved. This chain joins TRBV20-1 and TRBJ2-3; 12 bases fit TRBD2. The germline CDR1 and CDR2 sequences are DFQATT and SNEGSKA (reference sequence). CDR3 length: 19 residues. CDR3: CSARGALAGGLKGTDTQYF. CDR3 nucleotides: TGCAGTGCCAGAGGGGCCCTAGCGGGGGGGCTAAAAGGCACAGATACGCAGTATTTT.

The CDR3 DNA is TGTGCCATCAGTGAGAGTAGGGGCCAAGAGACCCAGTACTTC. Translating gives CAISESRGQETQYF. The chain couples TRBV10-3 to TRBJ2-5; tentative D call: TRBD1 (5 bases). The V gene's germline CDR1 is ENHRY and CDR2 SYGVKD. Trimming removed 2 bases from V and 1 base from J, with 8 bases in between. The CDR3 has 14 residues.

CDR3 amino acids: CASTSPTVQETQYF. CDR3 bases: TGTGCCAGCACCTCCCCTACGGTCCAAGAGACCCAGTACTTC. This chain links TRBV6-5 with TRBJ2-5; D is ambiguous. The V end lost 7 bases, the J end lost 1 base, and 13 bases lay between the germline ends. The CDR3 covers 14 residues. The germline V gene has CDR1 MNHEY and CDR2 SVGAGI.

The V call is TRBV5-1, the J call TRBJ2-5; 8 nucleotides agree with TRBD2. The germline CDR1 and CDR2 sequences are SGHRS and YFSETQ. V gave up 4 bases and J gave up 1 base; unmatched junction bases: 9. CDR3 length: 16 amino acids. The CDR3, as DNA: TGCGCCAGCAGCCCCCGGTTAGCGGGGACCCAAGAGACCCAGTACTTC. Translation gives CASSPRLAGTQETQYF.

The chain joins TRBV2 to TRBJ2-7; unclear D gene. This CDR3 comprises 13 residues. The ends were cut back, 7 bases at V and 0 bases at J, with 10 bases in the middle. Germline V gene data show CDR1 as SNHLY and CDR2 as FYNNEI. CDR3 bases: TGTGCCAGCATAGGGCAAAGCTCCTACGAGCAGTACGTC. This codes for CASIGQSSYEQYV.

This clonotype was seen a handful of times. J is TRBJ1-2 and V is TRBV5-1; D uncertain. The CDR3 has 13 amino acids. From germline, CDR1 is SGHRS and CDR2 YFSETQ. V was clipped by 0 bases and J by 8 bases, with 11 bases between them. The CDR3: CASSLDGVKGYTF. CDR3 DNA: TGCGCCAGCAGCTTGGATGGGGTAAAAGGCTACACCTTC.

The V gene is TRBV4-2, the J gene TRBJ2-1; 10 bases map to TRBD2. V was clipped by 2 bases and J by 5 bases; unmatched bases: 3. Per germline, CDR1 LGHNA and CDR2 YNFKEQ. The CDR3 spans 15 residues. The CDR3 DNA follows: TGTGCCAGCAGCCAACTAGCGGGGGCGCACAATGAGCAGTTCTTC. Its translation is CASSQLAGAHNEQFF.

The CDR3 DNA sequence: TGTGCCAGAAATCGTGGACAGGGCACTCCCACCTACGAGCAGTACTTC. Residues: CARNRGQGTPTYEQYF. This chain joins TRBV21-1 and TRBJ2-7; the table's D call, TRBD2, was not checked against the DNA. TRBV21-1 corresponds to a pseudogene. CDR3 length equals 16 residues.

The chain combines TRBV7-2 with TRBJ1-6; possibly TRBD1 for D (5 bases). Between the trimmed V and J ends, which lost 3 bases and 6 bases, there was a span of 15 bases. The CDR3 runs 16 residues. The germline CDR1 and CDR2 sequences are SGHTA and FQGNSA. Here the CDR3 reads CASSFRGIGGNSPLHF. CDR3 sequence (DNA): TGTGCCAGCAGCTTTAGGGGTATTGGGGGTAATTCACCCCTCCACTTT.

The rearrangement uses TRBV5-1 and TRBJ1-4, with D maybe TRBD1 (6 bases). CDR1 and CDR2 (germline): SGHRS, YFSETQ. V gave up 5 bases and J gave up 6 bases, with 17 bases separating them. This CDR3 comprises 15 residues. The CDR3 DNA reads TGCGCCAGCAGGGACCAGGGGCGGGAGGATGAAAAACTGTTTTTT. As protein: CASRDQGREDEKLFF.

The CDR3 spells CASNWGTVYNEQFF. CDR3 DNA sequence: TGTGCCAGCAACTGGGGGACAGTGTACAATGAGCAGTTCTTC. The gene calls are TRBV7-2 and TRBJ2-1; TRBD1 matches at 7 bases. The CDR3 covers 14 residues. V dropped 7 bases and J dropped 4; count of bases not matched to a gene: 7. CDR1 is SGHTA, CDR2 FQGNSA, per germline.

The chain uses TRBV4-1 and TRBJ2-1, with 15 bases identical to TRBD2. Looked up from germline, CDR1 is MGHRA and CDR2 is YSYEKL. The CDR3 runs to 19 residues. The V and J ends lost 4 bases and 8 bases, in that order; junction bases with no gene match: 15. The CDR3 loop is CASSRAGLAGGYTFDEQFF. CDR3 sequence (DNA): TGCGCCAGCAGCCGGGCAGGACTAGCGGGGGGGTACACGTTCGATGAGCAGTTCTTC.

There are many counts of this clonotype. CDR3 sequence (DNA): TGTGCCAGCAGCTTAGTTACGGGGGCCTACGAGCAGTACGTC. Encoded protein: CASSLVTGAYEQYV. This chain links TRBV7-8 with TRBJ2-7; maybe TRBD2 (6 bases). Trimming took off 1 base at V and 2 bases at J, with 9 bases between the two ends. In germline, CDR1 is SGHVS, CDR2 FQNEAQ. The length of the CDR3 is 14 residues.

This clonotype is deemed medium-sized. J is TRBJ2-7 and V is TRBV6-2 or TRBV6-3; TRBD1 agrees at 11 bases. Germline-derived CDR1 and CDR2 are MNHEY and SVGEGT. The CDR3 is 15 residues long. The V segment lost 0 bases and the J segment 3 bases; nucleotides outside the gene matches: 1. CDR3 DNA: TGTGCCAGCAGTTACTCCGGGACAGGGGGCTACGAGCAGTACGTC. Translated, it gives CASSYSGTGGYEQYV.

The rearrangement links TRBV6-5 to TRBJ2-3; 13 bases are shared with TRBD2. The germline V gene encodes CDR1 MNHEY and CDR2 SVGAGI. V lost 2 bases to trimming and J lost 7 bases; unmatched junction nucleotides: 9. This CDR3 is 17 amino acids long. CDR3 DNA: TGTGCCAGCAGTTACACTAGCGGGGGGGCCGGAATATATACGCAGTATTTT. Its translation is CASSYTSGGAGIYTQYF.

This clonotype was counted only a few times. The CDR3 region has the DNA TGTGCCAGCAGTTTATCCCAGGGGGGGAACACTGAAGCTTTCTTT. Translation gives CASSLSQGGNTEAFF. The chain uses TRBV27 and TRBJ1-1; 7 bases match TRBD1. The CDR3 is 15 amino acids. V shed 0 bases, J shed 1 base, and the junction held 2 bases outside the gene matches. Per germline, CDR1 MNHEY and CDR2 SMNVEV (reference sequence).

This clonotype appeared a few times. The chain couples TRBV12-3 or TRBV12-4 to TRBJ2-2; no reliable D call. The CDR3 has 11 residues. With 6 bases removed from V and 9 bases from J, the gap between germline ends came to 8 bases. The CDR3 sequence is CASSPLWELFF. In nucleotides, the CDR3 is TGTGCCAGCAGCCCACTATGGGAGCTGTTTTTT.

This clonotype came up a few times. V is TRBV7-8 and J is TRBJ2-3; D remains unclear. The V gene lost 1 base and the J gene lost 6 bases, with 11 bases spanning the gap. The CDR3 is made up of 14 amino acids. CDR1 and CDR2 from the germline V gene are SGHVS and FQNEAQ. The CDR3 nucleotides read TGTGCCAGCAGCTTAGGGCATCAACGGGATACGCAGTATTTT. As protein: CASSLGHQRDTQYF.

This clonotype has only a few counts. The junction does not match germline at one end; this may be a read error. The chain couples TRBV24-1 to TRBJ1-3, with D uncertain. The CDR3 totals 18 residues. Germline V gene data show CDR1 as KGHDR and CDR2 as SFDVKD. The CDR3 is CATRDLEGERYSGNTIYF. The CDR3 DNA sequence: TGTGCCACCAGGGATTTAGAGGGAGAACGGTACTCTGGAAACACCATATATTTT.

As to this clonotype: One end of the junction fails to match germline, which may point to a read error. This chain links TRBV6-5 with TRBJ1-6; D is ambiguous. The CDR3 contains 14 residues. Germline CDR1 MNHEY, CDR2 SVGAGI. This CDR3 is CASTVLEYNSHLHF. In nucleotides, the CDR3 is TGTGCCAGCACAGTCCTCGAGTATAATTCACACCTCCACTTT.

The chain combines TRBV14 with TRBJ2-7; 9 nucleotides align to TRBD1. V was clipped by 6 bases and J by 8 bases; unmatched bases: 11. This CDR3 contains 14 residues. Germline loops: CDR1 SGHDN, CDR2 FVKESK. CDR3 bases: TGTGCCAGCAGTCGTCCCGGGACAGGGAACCAGCAGTACTTC. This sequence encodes CASSRPGTGNQQYF. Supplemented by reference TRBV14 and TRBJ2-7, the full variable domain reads EAGVTQFPSHSVIEKGQTVTLRCDPISGHDNLYWYRRVMGKEIKFLLHFVKESKQDESGMPNNRFLAERTGGTYSTLKVQPAELEDSGVYFCASSRPGTGNQQYFGPGTRLTVT.

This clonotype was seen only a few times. The DNA for the CDR3 is TGTGCCAGCAGCCAAGATCGGTACAACGGGGGGTTCTATGGCTACACCTTC. As protein: CASSQDRYNGGFYGYTF. The chain links TRBV3-1 to TRBJ1-2, with a weak D call TRBD1 (5 bases). The CDR3 is 17 amino acids. The V gene's germline CDR1 is LGHDT and CDR2 YNNKEL (reference sequence). V shed 0 bases and J shed 4 bases, with 18 bases lying between them.

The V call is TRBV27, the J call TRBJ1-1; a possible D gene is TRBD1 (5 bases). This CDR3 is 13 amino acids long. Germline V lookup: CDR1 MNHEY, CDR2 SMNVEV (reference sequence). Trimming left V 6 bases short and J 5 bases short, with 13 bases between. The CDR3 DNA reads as TGTGCCAGCAGGGCGGGGGTAGGGACTGAAGCTTTCTTT. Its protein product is CASRAGVGTEAFF.